The entry that follows covers one T cell receptor beta chain sequence. No antigen is known for it. No base qualities exist here, and no much larger clone lies one base off it. TCR beta CDR3 regions were amplified from RNA transcripts. The TCR CDR3 was subjected to a first round of RT-PCR using the HTBI primer set and the Qiagen OneStep RT-PCR kit. The libraries were constructed in a second round of multiplex PCR and then size-selected and purified. Libraries were sequenced paired-end with 100 bp reads on an Illumina HiSeq2000. As for the original processing: SOAPnuke was used to process the raw data, with reads discarded if the reads contained adapters or uncalled bases, had a mean Phred below 15, or lacked an exact constant-primer or identifier match. High-quality paired reads were merged using COPE v1.2.5, and each unique nucleotide sequence was defined as a clonotype. MiTCR v1.1 was used to align the clonotypes against IMGT TRBV, TRBD and TRBJ reference segments. Only V-J combinations with frequency above 0.0001, covering about 99% of repertoires, were analysed. The TCS score was defined as F50 (clonal expansion) divided by E x V (chaos), with BLOSUM62-based TCRdist calculated between CDR3 peptides within each V-J. Welch's t-statistics and random forest reduced fewer than 600 V-J features to fewer than 15, which were used in a naive Bayes classifier (R e1071). Through fastp at Q25 and MiXCR, TCRdb rebuilt clones from the public reads, retaining in-frame beta chains. For every CDR3 protein sequence, its rows merge into one entry that carries the most common genes and DNA. V and J calls and clone size were set by TCRdb, not the authors. This sample gives approximately 740,000 distinct CDR3 sequences in total; 12% to 15% of them show up just once. Clones ranked in the top ten supply 10% of the sample.

Stable Graves' hyperthyroidism was defined as the absence of progression to ophthalmopathy over 18 months of follow-up. Hyperthyroidism patients were aged 18 to 65 years and newly diagnosed, with disease duration of less than 2 months. Exclusion was applied to patients with uncontrolled infections, other autoimmune diseases, pregnancy or lactation. Clinical symptoms, serum thyroxine and TRAb, thyroid ultrasound, and orbital computed tomography formed the basis for the diagnoses. PBMCs were separated from 10 ml of fresh peripheral blood using Ficoll-Paque density gradient centrifugation. Total RNA was extracted with Trizol reagent, and quality was checked on an Agilent 2100 Bioanalyzer. According to the germline V gene (reference sequence), CDR1 reads SEHNR and CDR2 reads FQNEAQ. Trimming removed 6 bases from V and 8 bases from J; the gene matches leave 6 bases unexplained. Counted from cysteine to phenylalanine, this CDR3 has 12 amino acids. Only the CDR3 DNA stays, 36 bases, in frame from base 1.

The data were obtained in a study of T cells in Graves' hyperthyroidism and ophthalmopathy (dated 2019 in TCRdb). Regarding the research as a whole: Peripheral blood was collected at initial diagnosis, before any treatment. A discovery cohort of fewer than 110 patients, fewer than 50 with Graves' ophthalmopathy and roughly 59 with stable Graves' hyperthyroidism, was used to find distinguishing TCR V-J signatures. Prospective prediction of ophthalmopathy was tested in an independent validation cohort consisting of 18 to 20 hyperthyroidism patients and around 16 patients who later progressed to ophthalmopathy. The 100 discovery patients were randomly split 7:3 into training and test sets. The study also compared thyroid tissue and blood T-cell repertoires from a handful of Graves' hyperthyroidism patients. After sampling, hyperthyroidism patients received methimazole starting at 30 mg daily, and ophthalmopathy patients received high-dose intravenous methylprednisolone. The paper describes TCR Vbeta CDR3 sequencing of more than 120 peripheral blood samples, made up of 43 ophthalmopathy patients, 70 to 80 hyperthyroidism patients and 17 progressor patients. The paper's findings and limits, for the study overall: A 13 V-J signature model separated ophthalmopathy from stable hyperthyroidism, with approximately 87% sensitivity and about 81% specificity in cross-validation and 80%/75% in testing. Most expanded thyroid clonotypes (frequency above 0.001) were also detected in blood, a finding suggesting that blood repertoires may reflect thyroid immune responses. No statistical method was used to fix the sample size in advance, and group allocation was not hidden from the investigators. In validation, progression to ophthalmopathy was predicted by the model with 70.59% sensitivity and 72.22% specificity, a median of about 6.4 months before onset.

The sequenced material came from blood. The chain uses TRBV7-9 and TRBJ1-2; 7 middle bases align to TRBD1. The clonotype was recovered from a woman aged 18-35 years with Graves' hyperthyroidism. The CDR3 protein is CASSDRASGYTF. The DNA reads as follows: TGTGCCAGCAGTGACAGGGCCTCGGGCTACACCTTC.